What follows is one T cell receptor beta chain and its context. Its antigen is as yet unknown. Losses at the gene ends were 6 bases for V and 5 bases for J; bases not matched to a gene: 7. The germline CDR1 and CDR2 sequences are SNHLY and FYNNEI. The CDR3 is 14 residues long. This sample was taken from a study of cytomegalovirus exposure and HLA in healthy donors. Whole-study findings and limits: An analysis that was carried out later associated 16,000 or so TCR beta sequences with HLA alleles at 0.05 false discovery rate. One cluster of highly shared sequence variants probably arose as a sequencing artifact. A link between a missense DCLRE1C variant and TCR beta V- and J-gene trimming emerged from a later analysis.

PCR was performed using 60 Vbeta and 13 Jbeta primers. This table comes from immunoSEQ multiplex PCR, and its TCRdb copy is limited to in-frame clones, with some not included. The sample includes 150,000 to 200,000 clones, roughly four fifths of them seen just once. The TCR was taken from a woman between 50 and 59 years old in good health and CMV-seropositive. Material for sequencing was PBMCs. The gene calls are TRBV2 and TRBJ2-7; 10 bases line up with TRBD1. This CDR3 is CASRKRQGADEQYF. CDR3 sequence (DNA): TGTGCCAGCAGGAAGAGACAGGGGGCTGACGAGCAGTACTTC. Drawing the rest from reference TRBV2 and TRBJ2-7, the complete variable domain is EPEVTQTPSHQVTQMGQEVILRCVPISNHLYFYWYRQILGQKVEFLVSFYNNEISEKSEIFDDQFSVERPDGSNFTLKIRSTKLEDSAMYFCASRKRQGADEQYFGPGTRLTVT.